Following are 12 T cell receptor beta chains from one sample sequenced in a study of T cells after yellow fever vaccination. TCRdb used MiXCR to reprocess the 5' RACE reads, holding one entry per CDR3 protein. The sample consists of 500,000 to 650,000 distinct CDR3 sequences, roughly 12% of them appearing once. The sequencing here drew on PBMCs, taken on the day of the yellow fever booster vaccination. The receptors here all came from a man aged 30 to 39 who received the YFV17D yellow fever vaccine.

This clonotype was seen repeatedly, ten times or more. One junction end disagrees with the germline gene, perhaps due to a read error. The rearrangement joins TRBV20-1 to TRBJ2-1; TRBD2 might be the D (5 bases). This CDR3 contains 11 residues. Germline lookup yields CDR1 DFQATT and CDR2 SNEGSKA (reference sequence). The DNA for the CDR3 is TGCAGTGCTAGAGAGCGACTAAGCCTGGTCTTC. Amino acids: CSARERLSLVF.

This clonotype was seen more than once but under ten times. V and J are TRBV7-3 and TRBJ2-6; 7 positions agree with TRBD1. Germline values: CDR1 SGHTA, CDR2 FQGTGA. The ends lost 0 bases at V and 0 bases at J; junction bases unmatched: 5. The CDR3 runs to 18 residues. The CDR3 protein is CASSLTGTALSGANVLTF. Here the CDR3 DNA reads TGTGCCAGCAGCTTAACTGGGACAGCCCTCTCTGGGGCCAACGTCCTGACTTTC.

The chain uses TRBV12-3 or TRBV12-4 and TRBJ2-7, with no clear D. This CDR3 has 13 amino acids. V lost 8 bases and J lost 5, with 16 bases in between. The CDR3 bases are TGTGCCAGCTCAGTAAGGCTACGAGACGAGCAGTACTTC. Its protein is CASSVRLRDEQYF.

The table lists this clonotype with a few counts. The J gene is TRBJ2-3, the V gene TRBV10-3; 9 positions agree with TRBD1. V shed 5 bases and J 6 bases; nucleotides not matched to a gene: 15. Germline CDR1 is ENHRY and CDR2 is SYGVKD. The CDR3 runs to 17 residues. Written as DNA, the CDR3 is TGTGCCATCAGTCCGGGACAGGGCATTCGCGGGAGCGATACGCAGTATTTT. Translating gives CAISPGQGIRGSDTQYF.

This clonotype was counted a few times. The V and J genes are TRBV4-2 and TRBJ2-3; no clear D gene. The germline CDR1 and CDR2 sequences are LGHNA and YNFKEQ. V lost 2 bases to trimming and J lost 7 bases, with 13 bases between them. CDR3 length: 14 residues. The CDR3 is CASSQPKAYNTQYF. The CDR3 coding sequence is TGTGCCAGCAGCCAACCGAAGGCCTATAATACGCAGTATTTT.

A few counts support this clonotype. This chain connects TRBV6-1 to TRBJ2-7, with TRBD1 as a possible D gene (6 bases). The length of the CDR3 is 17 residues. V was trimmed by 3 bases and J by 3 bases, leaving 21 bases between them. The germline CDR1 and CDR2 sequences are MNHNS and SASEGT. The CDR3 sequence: CASSEFSGTMDGYEQYF. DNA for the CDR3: TGTGCCAGCAGTGAGTTCTCGGGGACAATGGATGGCTACGAGCAGTACTTC.

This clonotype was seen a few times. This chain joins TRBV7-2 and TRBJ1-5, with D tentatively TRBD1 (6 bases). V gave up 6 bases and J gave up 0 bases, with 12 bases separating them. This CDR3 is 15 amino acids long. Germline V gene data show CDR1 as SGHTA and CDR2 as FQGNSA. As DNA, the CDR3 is TGTGCCAGCAGTCAGAGGACAGATAGCAATCAGCCCCAGCATTTT. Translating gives CASSQRTDSNQPQHF.

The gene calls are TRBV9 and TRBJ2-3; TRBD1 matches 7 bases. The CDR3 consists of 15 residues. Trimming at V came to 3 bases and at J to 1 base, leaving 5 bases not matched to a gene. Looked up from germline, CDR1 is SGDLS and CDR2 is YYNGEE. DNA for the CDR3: TGTGCCAGCAGCGGCACTGACAGGGGCACAGATACGCAGTATTTT. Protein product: CASSGTDRGTDTQYF.

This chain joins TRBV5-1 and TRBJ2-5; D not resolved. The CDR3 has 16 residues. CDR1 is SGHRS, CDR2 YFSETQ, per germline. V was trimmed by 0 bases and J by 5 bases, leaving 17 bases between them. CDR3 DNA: TGCGCCAGCAGCTTGGCCTTTGGCCGTATCGATGAGACCCAGTACTTC. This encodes CASSLAFGRIDETQYF.

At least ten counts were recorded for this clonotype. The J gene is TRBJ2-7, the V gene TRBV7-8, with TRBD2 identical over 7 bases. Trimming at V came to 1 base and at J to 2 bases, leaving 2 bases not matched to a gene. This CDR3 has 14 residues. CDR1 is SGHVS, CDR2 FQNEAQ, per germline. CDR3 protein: CASSLERGAYEQYF. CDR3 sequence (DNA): TGTGCCAGCAGCTTAGAACGGGGGGCCTACGAGCAGTACTTC. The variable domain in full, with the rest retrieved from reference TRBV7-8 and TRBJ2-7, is GAGVSQSPRYKVAKRGQDVALRCDPISGHVSLFWYQQALGQGPEFLTYFQNEAQLDKSGLPSDRFFAERPEGSVSTLKIQRTQQEDSAVYLCASSLERGAYEQYFGPGTRLTVT.

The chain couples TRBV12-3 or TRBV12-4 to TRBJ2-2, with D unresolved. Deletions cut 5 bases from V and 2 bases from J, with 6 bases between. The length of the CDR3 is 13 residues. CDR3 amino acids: CASSATNTGELFF. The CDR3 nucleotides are TGTGCCAGCAGTGCCACCAACACCGGGGAGCTGTTTTTT.

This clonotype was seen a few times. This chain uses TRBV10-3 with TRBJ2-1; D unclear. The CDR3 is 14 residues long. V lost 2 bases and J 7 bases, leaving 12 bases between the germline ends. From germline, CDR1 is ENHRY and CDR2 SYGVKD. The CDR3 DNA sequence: TGTGCCATCAGTGAGAGGGCCGGCAGTAATGAGCAGTTCTTC. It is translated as CAISERAGSNEQFF.